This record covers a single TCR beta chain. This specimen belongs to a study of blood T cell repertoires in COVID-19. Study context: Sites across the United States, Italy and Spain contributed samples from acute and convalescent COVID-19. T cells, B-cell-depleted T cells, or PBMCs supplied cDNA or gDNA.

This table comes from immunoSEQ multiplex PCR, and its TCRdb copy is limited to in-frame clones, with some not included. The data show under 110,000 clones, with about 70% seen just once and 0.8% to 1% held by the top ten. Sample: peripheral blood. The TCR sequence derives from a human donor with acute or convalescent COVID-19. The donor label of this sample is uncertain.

As DNA, the CDR3 is TGTGCCAGCAGTGAAAGGGGCGGGGGCTCCTACAATGAGCAGTTCTTC. Translated, it gives CASSERGGGSYNEQFF. The gene calls are TRBV6-1 and TRBJ2-1, with 7 positions matching TRBD2. This CDR3 is 16 amino acids long. Per germline, CDR1 MNHNS and CDR2 SASEGT. V shed 2 bases, J shed 0 bases, and the junction held 4 bases outside the gene matches.